The 5 T cell receptor beta chains given below trace back to one sample, sequenced in a study of blood T cell repertoires in COVID-19. Clones were sequenced by immunoSEQ multiplex PCR, and TCRdb holds only the in-frame ones, with some missing. The repertoire consists of about 110,000 clones, with more than 75% occurring once and the leading ten covering less than 3.5%. Specimen: peripheral blood. The receptors originated from a woman aged 45 to 65 with acute or convalescent COVID-19.

V and J are TRBV6-5 and TRBJ2-1; D gene unclear. The CDR3 contains 13 residues. V lost 6 bases, J lost 8 bases, and 14 bases lay in between. Germline values: CDR1 MNHEY, CDR2 SVGAGI. Written as DNA, the CDR3 is TGTGCCAGCAGGCCCCTCGGCGGCGATGAGCAGTTCTTC. Amino acid sequence: CASRPLGGDEQFF.

The chain combines TRBV27 with TRBJ2-7, with 8 bases identical to TRBD1. Per germline, CDR1 MNHEY and CDR2 SMNVEV (reference sequence). The trim removed 4 bases at V and 2 bases at J, leaving 13 bases unmatched. CDR3 length equals 17 residues. CDR3 DNA: TGTGCCAGCAGTTCGCGGCGGACAGGGCCGACCCCCTACGAGCAGTACTTC. Amino acid sequence: CASSSRRTGPTPYEQYF.

The chain combines TRBV2 with TRBJ1-1, with a weak D call TRBD1 (5 bases). V was pared by 10 bases and J by 1 base, with 13 bases between. The V gene's germline CDR1 is SNHLY and CDR2 FYNNEI. The CDR3 has 13 amino acids. The CDR3 protein is CATSTAENTEAFF. As DNA, the CDR3 is TGTGCCACCTCGACAGCCGAGAACACTGAAGCTTTCTTT.

The chain is built from TRBV3-1 (or the pseudogene TRBV3-2) and TRBJ1-1; D unresolved. With 5 bases removed from V and 1 base from J, the gap between germline ends came to 8 bases. CDR1 and CDR2 (germline): LGHDT, YNNKEL (reference sequence). This CDR3 is built from 13 residues. The CDR3 DNA reads TGTGCCAGCAGCGTACGGGAGAACACTGAAGCTTTCTTT. Translation gives CASSVRENTEAFF.

V usage is TRBV7-9 and J usage is TRBJ2-3; 10 bases align to TRBD1. Trimming at V came to 1 base and at J to 8 bases, leaving 3 bases not matched to a gene. CDR3 length equals 14 residues. In germline, CDR1 is SEHNR, CDR2 FQNEAQ (reference sequence). The CDR3 coding sequence is TGTGCCAGCAGCTTAGGACAGGGGGCGATTACGCAGTATTTT. Amino acid sequence: CASSLGQGAITQYF. The full variable domain, rest sourced from reference TRBV7-9 and TRBJ2-3, is DTGVSQNPRHKITKRGQNVTFRCDPISEHNRLYWYRQTLGQGPEFLTYFQNEAQLEKSRLLSDRFSAERPKGSFSTLEIQRTEQGDSAMYLCASSLGQGAITQYFGPGTRLTVL.